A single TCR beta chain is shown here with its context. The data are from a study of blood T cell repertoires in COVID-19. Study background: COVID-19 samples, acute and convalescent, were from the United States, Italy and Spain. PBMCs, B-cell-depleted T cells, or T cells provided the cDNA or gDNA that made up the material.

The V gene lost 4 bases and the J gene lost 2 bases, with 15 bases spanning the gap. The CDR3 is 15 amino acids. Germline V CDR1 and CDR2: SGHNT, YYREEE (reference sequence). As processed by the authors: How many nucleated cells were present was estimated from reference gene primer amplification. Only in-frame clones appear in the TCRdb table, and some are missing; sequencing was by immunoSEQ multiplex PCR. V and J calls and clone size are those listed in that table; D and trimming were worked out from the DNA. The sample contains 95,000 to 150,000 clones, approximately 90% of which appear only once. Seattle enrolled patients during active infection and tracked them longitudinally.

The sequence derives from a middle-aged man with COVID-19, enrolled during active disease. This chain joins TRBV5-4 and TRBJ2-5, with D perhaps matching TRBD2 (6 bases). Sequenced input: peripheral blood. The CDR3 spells CASSPPGRGQETQYF. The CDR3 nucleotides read TGTGCCAGCAGCCCACCCGGGAGAGGGCAAGAGACCCAGTACTTC.